This T cell receptor beta chain is drawn from a study of blood T cell repertoires in COVID-19. Study as a whole: Whether acute or convalescent, the COVID-19 samples came from the United States, Italy and Spain. Nucleic acid was either cDNA or gDNA, and it came from T cells, B-cell-depleted T cells, or PBMCs.

As processed by the authors: Reference gene primer amplification in the assay estimated nucleated cell counts. Here immunoSEQ multiplex PCR was the method, and the copy in TCRdb shows in-frame clones only, minus some. The V and J calls and clone size come from that table; D and trimming were worked out from the DNA. The table records 250,000 to 300,000 clones, under 90% of them present only once. V lost 2 bases and J 2 bases, leaving 10 bases between the germline ends. Germline CDR1 is SGHTA and CDR2 is FQGNSA. This CDR3 contains 15 residues. The specimen was peripheral blood. V and J are TRBV7-2 and TRBJ1-3; TRBD1 is a possible D gene (6 bases). This receptor was taken from a man aged 60-69 years with acute or convalescent COVID-19. The CDR3 DNA reads TGTGCCAGCAGCTTAATGAACAGGGCTGGAAACACCATATATTTT. It encodes CASSLMNRAGNTIYF.